This T cell receptor (beta chain) appears in the sequencing data of a study of blood T cell repertoires in COVID-19. Those enrolled in Seattle joined during active infection and were followed longitudinally afterward. V was clipped by 4 bases and J by 9 bases; unmatched bases: 8. The CDR3 is made up of 16 amino acids. CDR1 SGHTA and CDR2 FQGNSA come from the germline V gene. The method was immunoSEQ multiplex PCR; TCRdb's version includes in-frame clones alone and lacks a portion of them. The sample lists about 110,000 clones, 76% occurring once. The rearrangement links TRBV7-2 to TRBJ2-1; TRBD2 aligns across 14 bases. This TCR came from an older man with COVID-19, enrolled during active disease. Specimen: peripheral blood. The CDR3 nucleotides are TGTGCCAGCAGCTCACCGGGACTAGCGGGAGTTCTTGAGCAGTTCTTC. Residues: CASSSPGLAGVLEQFF. The full variable domain, with the rest looked up from reference TRBV7-2 and TRBJ2-1, is GAGVSQSPSNKVTEKGKDVELRCDPISGHTALYWYRQSLGQGLEFLIYFQGNSAPDKSGLPSDRFSAERTGGSVSTLTIQRTQQEDSAVYLCASSSPGLAGVLEQFFGPGTRLTVL.